This TCR beta chain originates from a study of control samples from healthy donors and cancer patients. CDR1 and CDR2 (germline): SEHNR, FQNEAQ (reference sequence). This CDR3 is built from 15 residues. V lost 4 bases to trimming and J lost 1 base, with 12 bases between them. Clones were read by immunoSEQ multiplex PCR, and TCRdb kept only the in-frame ones, dropping some. Among tens of thousands of clones listed, around nine tenths were seen once. The rearrangement links TRBV7-9 to TRBJ2-3, with TRBD2 as a possible D gene (5 bases). Sequencing was carried out using PBMCs. This sequence was found in a woman in her sixties with head and neck cancer. This CDR3 is CASSWRTARTDTQYF. Written as DNA, the CDR3 is TGTGCCAGCAGCTGGAGGACCGCCCGCACAGATACGCAGTATTTT.